This T cell receptor (beta chain) was recovered during a study of cytomegalovirus exposure and HLA in healthy donors. The CDR3 loop spans 14 amino acids. V trimming: 5 bases; J trimming: 6 bases; junction bases outside the gene matches: 6. Germline V gives CDR1 SEHNR, CDR2 FQNEAQ (reference sequence). Remarks on this clone: The antigen remains undetermined.

Whole-study results and caveats: Among TCR sequences, most were rare, though some public TCRs appeared in many donors.

13 Jbeta primers and 60 Vbeta primers were used for the PCR. The data were produced by immunoSEQ multiplex PCR, yet TCRdb's version contains in-frame clones alone and is incomplete. The repertoire includes approximately 150,000 clones, around two thirds of them detected once, and about 10% sits in the top ten. The sample taken for sequencing was PBMCs. The receptor was derived from a young man in good health and CMV-seropositive. The chain links TRBV7-9 to TRBJ1-4, with 7 bases fitting TRBD1. The DNA of the CDR3 is TGTGCCAGCAGCCTTGGGACAGCGGATGAAAAACTGTTTTTT. This sequence encodes CASSLGTADEKLFF.